A single T cell receptor beta chain is shown here with its context. Its matching antigen is unknown. A much bigger clone sits one base away, suggesting this may be a read error. Exclusion of patients followed from uncontrolled infection, other autoimmune disease, pregnancy or lactation. Diagnosis rested on symptoms, serum thyroxine and TRAb, thyroid ultrasound, and orbital computed tomography. The germline CDR1 and CDR2 sequences are KGHSH and LQKENI. The CDR3 has 14 residues. RNA transcripts served as the template for amplifying TCR beta CDR3 regions. TCR CDR3 regions were first amplified by RT-PCR with HTBI primers. TCRdb ran MiXCR on the multiplex PCR reads and lists one entry per CDR3 protein. Of about 250,000 distinct CDR3 sequences listed, 20% to 25% were seen once; the top ten hold about 60%. This sample was included in a study of T cells in Graves' hyperthyroidism and ophthalmopathy. Study results and limitations: The model predicted ophthalmopathy a median roughly 6.5 months before onset. Separation of ophthalmopathy from stable hyperthyroidism was achieved by a 13 V-J model.

V and J are TRBV18 and TRBJ2-5; D is ambiguous. Sequences were obtained from blood. This TCR derives from a man aged 25-45 years with Graves' ophthalmopathy. CDR3 DNA: TGTGCCAGCTCACGTCTTACAAGACAAGAGACCCAGTGCTTC. Amino acids: CASSRLTRQETQCF.